Included here is one TCR beta chain sequence, with context. The data derive from a study of PD-L1 blockade in urothelial cancer. Study overall: Intravenous atezolizumab, 1,200 mg every 3 weeks, was begun by patients in the mid-2010s.

Specified time point: pretreatment peripheral blood. Each PCR reaction had synthetic TCR analog templates spiked into it. The assay was immunoSEQ multiplex PCR, and TCRdb's table has in-frame clones only and misses some. The data contain 30,000 to 40,000 clones, around four fifths of them singletons. Germline CDR1 SGHDN, CDR2 FVKESK. CDR3 length: 15 residues. J lost 6 bases, V lost 4 bases, and 8 bases had no gene match. The clonotype was recovered from a man aged 80 or over with urothelial cancer. The chain joins TRBV14 to TRBJ2-2; 7 positions match TRBD2. Sequenced material: PBMCs, taken around atezolizumab (anti-PD-L1) treatment. CDR3 sequence reads: CASSLVQSGAGELFF. Here the CDR3 DNA reads TGTGCCAGCAGCCTCGTGCAAAGCGGGGCCGGGGAGCTGTTTTTT.